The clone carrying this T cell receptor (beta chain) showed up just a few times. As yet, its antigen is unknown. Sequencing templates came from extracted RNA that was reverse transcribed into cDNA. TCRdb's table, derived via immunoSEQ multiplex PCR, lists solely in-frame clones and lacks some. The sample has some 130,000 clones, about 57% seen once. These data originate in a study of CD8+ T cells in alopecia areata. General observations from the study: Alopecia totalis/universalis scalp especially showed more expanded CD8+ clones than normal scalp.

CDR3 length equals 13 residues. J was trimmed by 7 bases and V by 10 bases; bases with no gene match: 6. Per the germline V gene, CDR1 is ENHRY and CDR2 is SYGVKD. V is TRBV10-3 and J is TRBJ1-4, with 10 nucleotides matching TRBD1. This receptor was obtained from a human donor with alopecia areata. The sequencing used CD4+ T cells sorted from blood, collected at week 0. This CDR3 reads CASGRDRGEKLFF. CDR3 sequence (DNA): TGTGCCAGTGGCCGGGACAGGGGTGAAAAACTGTTTTTT.